Given below is one T cell receptor (beta chain) in context. The target antigen is unknown. PCR amplification relied on 60 Vbeta primers (plus 13 Jbeta primers). Libraries were prepared by immunoSEQ multiplex PCR; TCRdb keeps only in-frame clonotypes and omits some of them. In the table there are fewer than 200,000 clones, 60% to 85% of which are singletons. CDR1 SGHNT and CDR2 YYREEE come from the germline V gene (reference sequence). This CDR3 region has 13 residues. Trimming took 2 bases from V and 6 from J, leaving 11 bases between them. This specimen comes from a study of cytomegalovirus exposure and HLA in healthy donors. Points from the study as a whole: Prediction of most subjects' HLA-A and HLA-B alleles by TCR beta sequences was reportedly accurate.

The chain is built from TRBV5-4 and TRBJ1-1; D is uncertain. The sequencing sample was made of PBMCs. The source of this sequence is a woman between 45 and 65 years old in good health and CMV-seropositive. The CDR3: CASSFRGKAEAFF. CDR3 nucleotide sequence: TGTGCCAGCAGCTTTCGGGGTAAGGCTGAAGCTTTCTTT.